Reported below is one TCR beta chain. Its antigen is not identified. Constant-segment primers were used for 5'RACE, and the resulting TCR alpha and TCR beta cDNA libraries carried sample barcodes and UMIs. Via MiXCR, TCRdb re-called the 5' RACE reads, giving one row per CDR3 protein. The sample consists of 500,000 to 550,000 distinct CDR3 sequences, 20% of them appearing once. The entry originates in a study of T-cell memory formation after mild COVID-19. Study results and limitations: Pre-infection memory contained some responding clones, which suggested that cross-reactive memory had joined. Among CD4+ contracting clones, most were CM and EM, and CD8+ ones EMRA.

V was pared by 7 bases and J by 5 bases, with 17 bases of the junction left unmatched. This CDR3 has 19 residues. The TCR comes from an adult woman who had mild COVID-19 (a few samples of this study predate the infection). Cell type and time point are not known. The chain combines TRBV12-3 or TRBV12-4 with TRBJ2-2, with 12 positions matching TRBD1. Material for sequencing was PBMCs or a T cell subset sorted from them (not recorded which). The CDR3 protein is CASTQSNLGQGAGTGELFF. The CDR3 DNA is TGTGCCAGCACCCAATCTAACCTGGGACAGGGGGCAGGGACCGGGGAGCTGTTTTTT.